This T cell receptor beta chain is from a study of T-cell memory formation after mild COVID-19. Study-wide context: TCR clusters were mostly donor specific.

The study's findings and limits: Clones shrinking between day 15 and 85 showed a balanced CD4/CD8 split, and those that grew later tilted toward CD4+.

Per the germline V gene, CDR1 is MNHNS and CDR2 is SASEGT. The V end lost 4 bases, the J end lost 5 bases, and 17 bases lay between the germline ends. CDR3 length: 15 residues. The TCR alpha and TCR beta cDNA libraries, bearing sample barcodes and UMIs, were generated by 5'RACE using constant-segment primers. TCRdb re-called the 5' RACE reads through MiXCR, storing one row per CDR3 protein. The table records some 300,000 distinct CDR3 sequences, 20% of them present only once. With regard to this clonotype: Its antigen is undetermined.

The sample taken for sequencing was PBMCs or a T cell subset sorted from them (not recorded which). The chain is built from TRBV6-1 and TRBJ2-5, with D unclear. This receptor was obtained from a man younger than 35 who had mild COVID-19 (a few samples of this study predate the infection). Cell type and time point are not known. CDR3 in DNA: TGTGCCAGCAGTGTGTTGCCGGCAGCCTGGGAGACCCAGTACTTC. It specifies CASSVLPAAWETQYF.